The sequence of this T cell receptor beta chain was determined in a study of cytomegalovirus exposure and HLA in healthy donors. Study details: In a previous analysis, around 110 million unique TCR beta sequences were found from 150 million to 200 million T cells. HLA-typed donors were the source of about 90 million unique TCRs held in an early data release.

Remarks on this clone: Its specificity is unknown.

Amplification used 60 Vbeta primers and 13 Jbeta primers. Measured with immunoSEQ multiplex PCR; TCRdb has only the in-frame clones, and not every one. The repertoire includes some 150,000 clones, roughly 85% of them detected once, and about 2.2% sits in the top ten. Study findings and constraints: TCR association rates varied by HLA locus in a later analysis, with DRB1 highest and HLA-C lowest.

The CDR3 is 15 residues long. V dropped 4 bases and J dropped 2; count of bases not matched to a gene: 4. Germline V gene lookup returns CDR1 SGHNT and CDR2 YYREEE (reference sequence). The sequenced material came from PBMCs. This chain uses TRBV5-4 with TRBJ1-4; the match to TRBD1 covers 8 bases. The sequence came from a man aged 40-49 years in good health and CMV-seronegative. The chain's CDR3 is CASSVDRGTNEKLFF. CDR3 nucleotides: TGTGCCAGCAGCGTCGACAGGGGTACTAATGAAAAACTGTTTTTT.